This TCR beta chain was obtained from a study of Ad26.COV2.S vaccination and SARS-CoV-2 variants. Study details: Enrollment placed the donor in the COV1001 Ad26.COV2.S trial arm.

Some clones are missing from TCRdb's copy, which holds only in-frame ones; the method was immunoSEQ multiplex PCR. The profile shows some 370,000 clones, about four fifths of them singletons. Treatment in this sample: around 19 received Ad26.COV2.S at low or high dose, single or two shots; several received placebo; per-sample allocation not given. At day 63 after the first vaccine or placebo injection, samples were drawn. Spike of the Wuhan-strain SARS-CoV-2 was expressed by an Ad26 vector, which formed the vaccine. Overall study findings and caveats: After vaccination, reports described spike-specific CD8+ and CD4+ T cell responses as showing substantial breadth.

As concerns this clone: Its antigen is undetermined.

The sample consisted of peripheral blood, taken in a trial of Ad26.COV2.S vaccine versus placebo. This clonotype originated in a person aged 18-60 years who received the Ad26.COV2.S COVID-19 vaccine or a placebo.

CDR3 in DNA: TGTGCCTGGAGTGTAATGTGGGGTGAAAAACTGTTTTTT. Its protein is CAWSVMWGEKLFF. This rearrangement joins TRBV30 to TRBJ1-4, with no clear D. CDR3 length: 13 residues. V lost 0 bases to trimming and J lost 7 bases, with 9 bases between them. Germline values: CDR1 GTSNPN, CDR2 SVGIG (reference sequence).